This T cell receptor beta chain was captured in a study of regulatory T cells in long-lasting Graves disease. The time point here: newly diagnosed GD, antithyroid drugs for less than 3 months. PBMC RNA was the source of the TCR library. With iRepertoire HTBI primers and Arm-PCR of CDR3 regions, TCR beta libraries were built. A single record per CDR3 protein comes from TCRdb applying MiXCR to the multiplex PCR reads. The sample holds hundreds of thousands of distinct CDR3 sequences; around 15% are singletons and the top ten take 20% to 25%. Germline lookup yields CDR1 SGHAT and CDR2 FQNNGV. There are 13 residues in the CDR3. V lost 2 bases and J lost 3, with 8 bases in between. This clonotype occurred many times.

The chain combines TRBV11-2 with TRBJ2-7; D remains ambiguous. The sequencing used peripheral blood mononuclear cells (PBMCs), collected at new diagnosis, from a patient treated with antithyroid drugs. This receptor was obtained from a female donor with Graves disease. CDR3 DNA sequence: TGTGCCAGCAGCTTAAACAGAGACTACGAGCAGTACTTC. It translates to CASSLNRDYEQYF.